The sequence of this T cell receptor beta chain was determined in a study of blood T cell repertoires in COVID-19. Study as a whole: PBMCs, B-cell-depleted T cells, or T cells provided the cDNA or gDNA that made up the material.

There are a few counts of this clone. Original methodology: The assay estimated nucleated cells by amplifying reference gene primers. Profiled with immunoSEQ multiplex PCR; TCRdb holds only in-frame clones, not every one. V, J and clone size are taken as reported in that table, and D and trimming were inferred from the DNA itself. The table includes about 440,000 clones, nearly 90% detected once. The CDR3 consists of 15 residues. Germline V gives CDR1 LGHNA, CDR2 YSLEER. Between the trimmed V and J ends, which lost 0 bases and 5 bases, there was a span of 13 bases. The source is a woman younger than 35 with acute COVID-19. Input material: PBMCs or T cells enriched from blood (not recorded which). The chain is built from TRBV4-3 and TRBJ1-2; D is undetermined. The CDR3 DNA reads as TGCGCCAGCAGCCAAGATCGCTATAGCTGGTATGGCTACACCTTC. It is translated as CASSQDRYSWYGYTF.